A single sample is the source of the 28 T cell receptor beta chains below, sequenced in a study of shared clonotypes between healthy human individuals. The assay was immunoSEQ multiplex PCR, and TCRdb's table has in-frame clones only and misses some. The data contain about 2,100,000 clones, about 93% of them singletons. CD8 cells regarded as naive lacked CD45RO, were positively chosen for CCR7, and omitted terminally differentiated effector memory CD45RA+ cells. Input material: naive CD8+ T cells from PBMCs. These TCRs come from a man in his late teens or twenties in good health. Some clones in this sample may be carry-over from other donors' samples.

The chain links TRBV4-1 to TRBJ2-1, with D tentatively TRBD2 (5 bases). V was pared by 6 bases and J by 8 bases, with 20 bases between. CDR3 length: 15 amino acids. Per germline, CDR1 MGHRA and CDR2 YSYEKL. CDR3 DNA: TGCGCCAGCAGGGAACCGGGGTCCAGTTACGATGAGCAGTTCTTC. Its translation: CASREPGSSYDEQFF.

V is TRBV27 and J is TRBJ2-2, with D maybe TRBD2 (5 bases). This CDR3 is 18 amino acids long. CDR1 is MNHEY, CDR2 SMNVEV, per germline (reference sequence). V was clipped by 4 bases and J by 5 bases, with 23 bases between them. CDR3 sequence (DNA): TGTGCCAGCAGTTACCTCGTAGTTAAACCACCGGGGACCGGGGAGCTGTTTTTT. The encoded protein is CASSYLVVKPPGTGELFF.

Concerning this clone: Additional DNA sequences in this sample encode the identical CDR3. The J gene is TRBJ2-7, the V gene TRBV5-1; D could derive from TRBD1 or TRBD2 (5 bases each). The CDR3 has 14 amino acids. Germline V gene lookup returns CDR1 SGHRS and CDR2 YFSETQ. The ends were cut back, 0 bases at V and 0 bases at J, with 7 bases in the middle. The CDR3 bases are TGCGCCAGCAGCTTGGGGGGGACCTCCTACGAGCAGTACTTC. Residues: CASSLGGTSYEQYF.

V and J are TRBV5-4 and TRBJ2-7; TRBD1 might be the D (6 bases). Trimming stripped 0 bases from V and 0 bases from J, with 13 bases between. Germline CDR1 SGHNT, CDR2 YYREEE (reference sequence). The CDR3 spans 16 residues. The CDR3 DNA reads as TGTGCCAGCAGCTTGGGACAGGCCCTAAGCTCCTACGAGCAGTACTTC. Translation: CASSLGQALSSYEQYF.

This clone was observed a few times. The J gene is TRBJ1-5, the V gene TRBV7-2; 7 bases are shared with TRBD1. Germline loops: CDR1 SGHTA, CDR2 FQGNSA. This CDR3 is 12 amino acids long. J lost 7 bases, V lost 5 bases, and 2 bases had no gene match. CDR3 in amino acids: CASSAGGQPQHF. The CDR3 nucleotides read TGTGCCAGCAGCGCAGGGGGGCAGCCCCAGCATTTT.

V is TRBV27 and J is TRBJ2-1; tentatively, D is TRBD2 (5 bases). Germline CDR1 reads MNHEY; CDR2 reads SMNVEV (reference sequence). The CDR3 has 12 amino acids. Deletions cut 4 bases from V and 7 bases from J, with 8 bases between. The CDR3, as DNA: TGTGCCAGCAGTTGGGGAGCAAATGAGCAGTTCTTC. Protein sequence: CASSWGANEQFF.

In DNA, the CDR3 is TGTGCCACCGGGGACAGGCCCGTGCCCTACAATGAGCAGTTCTTC. Translated, it gives CATGDRPVPYNEQFF. The rearrangement joins TRBV19 to TRBJ2-1; TRBD1 matches 8 bases. This CDR3 contains 15 residues. Germline assignment: CDR1 LNHDA and CDR2 SQIVND (reference sequence). Losses at the gene ends were 10 bases for V and 2 bases for J; bases not matched to a gene: 10.

This chain connects TRBV9 to TRBJ2-2; 8 nucleotides match TRBD1. Germline loops: CDR1 SGDLS, CDR2 YYNGEE. After removal of 3 bases from V and 6 bases from J, the junction contained 10 bases not matched to a gene. This CDR3 has 16 amino acids. The CDR3: CASSGRQGIRAGELFF. DNA for the CDR3: TGTGCCAGCAGCGGGCGACAGGGGATTAGGGCCGGGGAGCTGTTTTTT.

The J gene is TRBJ1-5, the V gene TRBV2; D remains unclear. Germline V gene lookup returns CDR1 SNHLY and CDR2 FYNNEI. V lost 2 bases to trimming and J lost 0 bases, with 8 bases between them. This CDR3 comprises 15 residues. DNA of the CDR3: TGTGCCAGCAGTGAAAGGACGGTTAGCAATCAGCCCCAGCATTTT. Translating gives CASSERTVSNQPQHF.

V usage is TRBV27 and J usage is TRBJ1-2; tentatively, D is TRBD1 (5 bases). The ends were cut back, 3 bases at V and 5 bases at J, with 16 bases in the middle. Germline loops: CDR1 MNHEY, CDR2 SMNVEV (reference sequence). This CDR3 has 15 residues. The CDR3 DNA reads TGTGCCAGCAGTTTTAAGGACACAGCCAATTATGGCTACACCTTC. The encoded protein is CASSFKDTANYGYTF.

The J gene is TRBJ2-7, the V gene TRBV27, with a tentative D call TRBD1 (6 bases). The V and J ends lost 5 bases and 5 bases respectively, with 22 bases between them. This CDR3 spans 16 amino acids. Looked up from germline, CDR1 is MNHEY and CDR2 is SMNVEV (reference sequence). DNA for the CDR3: TGTGCCAGCAGTAATTCAGGGGTTATGGGGGTCCACGAGCAGTACTTC. It is translated as CASSNSGVMGVHEQYF.

Worth noting for this clone: At the DNA level, this CDR3 is encoded by other sequences in the same sample as well. The DNA of the CDR3 is TGTGCCAGCAGCTTGTCCTCCTACGAGCAGTACTTC. It specifies CASSLSSYEQYF. The chain uses TRBV7-9 and TRBJ2-7; no clear D. There are 12 residues in the CDR3. The V end was cut by 3 bases, the J end by 0 bases, with 3 bases between. Germline V gives CDR1 SEHNR, CDR2 FQNEAQ (reference sequence).

The chain couples TRBV6-5 to TRBJ2-7, with 8 nucleotides matching TRBD1. The CDR3 length is 15 residues. Per germline, CDR1 MNHEY and CDR2 SVGAGI. With V trimmed by 6 bases and J by 2 bases, 9 bases remained unmatched. The CDR3 sequence is CASSSGQGTAYEQYF. As DNA, the CDR3 is TGTGCCAGCAGCTCAGGACAGGGAACCGCCTACGAGCAGTACTTC.

This chain joins TRBV14 and TRBJ1-1, with no clear D. With 1 base removed from V and 4 bases from J, the gap between germline ends came to 16 bases. Germline V gives CDR1 SGHDN, CDR2 FVKESK. The CDR3 loop spans 16 amino acids. The CDR3 DNA reads TGTGCCAGCAGCCAAGGAATAGGGATGTGGGGCACTGAAGCTTTCTTT. Translating it yields CASSQGIGMWGTEAFF.

This clone was recorded only once. Distinct nucleotide sequences in the sample also encode this CDR3. This rearrangement joins TRBV7-2 to TRBJ2-3; 7 bases are a match to TRBD2. The CDR3 extends over 14 amino acids. With 3 bases clipped from V and 0 bases from J, the junction kept 0 bases outside the gene matches. Germline V gene data show CDR1 as SGHTA and CDR2 as FQGNSA. The CDR3 DNA reads as TGTGCCAGCAGCTTTAGCGGGAGCACAGATACGCAGTATTTT. Its translation: CASSFSGSTDTQYF.

The chain links TRBV28 to TRBJ2-6, with a weak D call TRBD2 (6 bases). Between the trimmed V and J ends, which lost 7 bases and 1 base, there was a span of 11 bases. CDR3 length: 15 residues. CDR1 and CDR2 from the germline V gene are MDHEN and SYDVKM. CDR3: CASIQSGSGANVLTF. The CDR3 bases are TGTGCCAGCATCCAAAGCGGGTCTGGGGCCAACGTCCTGACTTTC.

DNA for the CDR3: TGTGCCAGTAGGAGCGGGACAGTCTCCTACGAGCAGTACTTC. Translating gives CASRSGTVSYEQYF. The gene calls are TRBV19 and TRBJ2-7; D tentatively reads TRBD1 or TRBD2 (7 bases each). In germline, CDR1 is LNHDA, CDR2 SQIVND (reference sequence). The CDR3 is 14 residues long. Deletions cut 6 bases from V and 0 bases from J, with 12 bases between.

The V gene is TRBV11-2, the J gene TRBJ1-1; D possibly corresponds to TRBD1 (5 bases). The CDR3 has 15 amino acids. V was trimmed by 8 bases and J by 0 bases, leaving 16 bases between them. Per germline, CDR1 SGHAT and CDR2 FQNNGV. In nucleotides, the CDR3 is TGTGCCAGCGGGAGGGGACCCAGAATGAACACTGAAGCTTTCTTT. It yields the protein CASGRGPRMNTEAFF.

The genes are TRBV6-6 and TRBJ2-3, with 8 bases aligning to TRBD2. Germline V gene sequence: CDR1 MNHNY, CDR2 SVGAGI (reference sequence). V lost 2 bases and J lost 6; bases outside the gene matches: 10. The CDR3 covers 16 residues. The CDR3 reads CASSYPGGAGVDTQYF. In nucleotides, the CDR3 is TGTGCCAGCAGTTACCCCGGGGGAGCGGGAGTGGATACGCAGTATTTT.

The chain carries TRBV9 and TRBJ1-5; TRBD1 matches 8 bases. Germline loops: CDR1 SGDLS, CDR2 YYNGEE. V lost 0 bases to trimming and J lost 5 bases; unmatched junction nucleotides: 4. This CDR3 has 15 residues. This CDR3 reads CASSVDSGGDQPQHF. The CDR3 DNA follows: TGTGCCAGCAGCGTAGATTCAGGGGGCGATCAGCCCCAGCATTTT.

This chain links TRBV6-5 with TRBJ1-2; D remains unclear. Trimming cost V 1 base and J 5 bases, with 8 bases left between them. Germline assignment: CDR1 MNHEY and CDR2 SVGAGI. CDR3 length: 13 residues. This CDR3 is CASSYFKGYGYTF. The CDR3 nucleotides are TGTGCCAGCAGTTACTTCAAAGGGTATGGCTACACCTTC.

The rearrangement joins TRBV5-6 to TRBJ1-2; D call uncertain. Germline V gene data show CDR1 as SGHDT and CDR2 as YYEEEE. Trimming stripped 2 bases from V and 1 base from J, with 9 bases between. This CDR3 spans 14 amino acids. This CDR3 reads CASSFGLGNYGYTF. The CDR3 DNA is TGTGCCAGCAGCTTTGGACTGGGTAACTATGGCTACACCTTC.

The chain carries TRBV5-1 and TRBJ2-5, with 9 positions matching TRBD2. Losses at the gene ends were 3 bases for V and 2 bases for J; bases not matched to a gene: 14. The CDR3 spans 18 residues. CDR1 and CDR2 (germline): SGHRS, YFSETQ. DNA for the CDR3: TGCGCCAGCAGCTCTTCTATGACGACTAGCGGCTTACAAGAGACCCAGTACTTC. The encoded protein is CASSSSMTTSGLQETQYF.

The rearrangement links TRBV2 to TRBJ2-5, with 11 bases aligning to TRBD2. The V gene end was trimmed by 4 bases and the J gene end by 0 bases; junction bases not matched to a gene: 7. This CDR3 comprises 17 residues. Germline V gene sequence: CDR1 SNHLY, CDR2 FYNNEI. The CDR3 DNA sequence: TGTGCCAGCAGTGCACTAGCGGGAGAGCCGTACCAAGAGACCCAGTACTTC. Translation gives CASSALAGEPYQETQYF.

For this clone: Other DNA sequences in this specimen translate into the identical CDR3. The chain joins TRBV9 to TRBJ2-1, with 8 bases identical to TRBD2. Looked up from germline, CDR1 is SGDLS and CDR2 is YYNGEE. Trimming removed 0 bases from V and 4 bases from J; junction bases left unmatched: 3. The CDR3 is made up of 15 amino acids. Here the CDR3 reads CASSVDTSGYNEQFF. CDR3 nucleotide sequence: TGTGCCAGCAGCGTAGACACTAGCGGATACAATGAGCAGTTCTTC.

The V gene is TRBV6-1, the J gene TRBJ1-2; perhaps TRBD1 as D (5 bases). Germline CDR1 is MNHNS and CDR2 is SASEGT. The V gene lost 8 bases and the J gene lost 0 bases, with 10 bases spanning the gap. This CDR3 is 13 amino acids long. CDR3 region: CASEGETNYGYTF. Written as DNA, the CDR3 is TGTGCCAGCGAAGGGGAAACTAACTATGGCTACACCTTC.

The gene calls are TRBV19 and TRBJ2-2; D gene unclear. V dropped 3 bases and J dropped 5 bases, with 7 bases sitting between them. Germline CDR1 is LNHDA and CDR2 is SQIVND (reference sequence). CDR3 size: 13 residues. The CDR3 nucleotides read TGTGCCAGTAGTATCTTTGGAACCGGGGAGCTGTTTTTT. Amino acid sequence: CASSIFGTGELFF.

The chain links TRBV5-1 to TRBJ1-5, with unresolved D. In germline, CDR1 is SGHRS, CDR2 YFSETQ. The CDR3 is 15 amino acids. V was trimmed by 0 bases and J by 3 bases, leaving 10 bases between them. Here the CDR3 reads CASSLAPSNNQPQHF. CDR3 in DNA: TGCGCCAGCAGCTTGGCACCGAGTAACAATCAGCCCCAGCATTTT.